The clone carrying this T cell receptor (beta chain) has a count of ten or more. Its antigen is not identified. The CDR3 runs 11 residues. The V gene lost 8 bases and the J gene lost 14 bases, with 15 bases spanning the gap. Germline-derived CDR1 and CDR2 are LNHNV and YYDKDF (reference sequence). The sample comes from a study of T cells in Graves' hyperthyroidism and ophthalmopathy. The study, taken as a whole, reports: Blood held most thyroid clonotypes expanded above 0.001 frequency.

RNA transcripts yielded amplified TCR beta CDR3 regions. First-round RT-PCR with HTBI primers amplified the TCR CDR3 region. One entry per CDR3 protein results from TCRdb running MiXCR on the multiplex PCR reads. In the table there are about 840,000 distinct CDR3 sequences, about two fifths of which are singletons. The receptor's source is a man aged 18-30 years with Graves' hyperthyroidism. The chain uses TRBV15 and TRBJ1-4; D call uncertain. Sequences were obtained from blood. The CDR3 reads CATYHRETLFF. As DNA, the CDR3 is TGTGCCACCTATCATCGCGAGACTCTGTTTTTT.